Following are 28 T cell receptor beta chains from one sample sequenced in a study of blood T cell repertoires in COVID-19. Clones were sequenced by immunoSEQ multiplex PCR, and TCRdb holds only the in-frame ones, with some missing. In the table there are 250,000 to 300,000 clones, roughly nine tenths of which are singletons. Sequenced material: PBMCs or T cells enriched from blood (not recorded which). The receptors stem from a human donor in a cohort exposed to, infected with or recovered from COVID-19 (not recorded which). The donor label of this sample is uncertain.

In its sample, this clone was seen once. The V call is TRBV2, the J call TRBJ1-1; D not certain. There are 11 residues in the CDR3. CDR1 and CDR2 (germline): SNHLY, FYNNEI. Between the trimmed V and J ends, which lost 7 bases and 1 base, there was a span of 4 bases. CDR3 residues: CASIQNTEAFF. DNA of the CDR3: TGTGCCAGCATCCAGAACACTGAAGCTTTCTTT.

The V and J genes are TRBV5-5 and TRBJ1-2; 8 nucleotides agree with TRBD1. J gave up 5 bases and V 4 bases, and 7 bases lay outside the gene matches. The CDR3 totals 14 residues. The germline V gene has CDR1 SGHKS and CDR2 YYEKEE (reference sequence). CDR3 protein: CASSERTGSYGYTF. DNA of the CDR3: TGTGCCAGCAGCGAACGGACAGGGAGTTATGGCTACACCTTC.

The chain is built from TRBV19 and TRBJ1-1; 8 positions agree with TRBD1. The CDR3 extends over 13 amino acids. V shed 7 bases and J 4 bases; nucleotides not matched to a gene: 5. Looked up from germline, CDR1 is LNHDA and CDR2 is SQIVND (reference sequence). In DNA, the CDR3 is TGTGCCAGTACCATCACAGGGGGCACTGAAGCTTTCTTT. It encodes CASTITGGTEAFF.

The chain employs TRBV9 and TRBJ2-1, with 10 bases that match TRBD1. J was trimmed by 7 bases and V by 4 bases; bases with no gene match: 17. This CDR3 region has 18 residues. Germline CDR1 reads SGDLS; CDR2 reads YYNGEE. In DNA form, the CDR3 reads TGTGCCAGCAGCTCAGAGGATCCGGGACAGGGGATAAGGAATGAGCAGTTCTTC. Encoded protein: CASSSEDPGQGIRNEQFF.

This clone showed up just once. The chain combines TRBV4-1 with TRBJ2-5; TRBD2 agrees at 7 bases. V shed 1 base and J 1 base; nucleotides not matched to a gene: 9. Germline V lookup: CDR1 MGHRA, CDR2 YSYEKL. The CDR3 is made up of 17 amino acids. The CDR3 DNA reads TGCGCCAGCAGCCAAGTAGTATTGCGGGGGATCCAAGAGACCCAGTACTTC. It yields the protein CASSQVVLRGIQETQYF.

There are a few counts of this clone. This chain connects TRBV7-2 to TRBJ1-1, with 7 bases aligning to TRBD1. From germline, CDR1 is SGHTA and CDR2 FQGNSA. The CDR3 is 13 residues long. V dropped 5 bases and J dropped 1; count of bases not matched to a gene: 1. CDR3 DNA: TGTGCCAGCAGCCGGGACAGGAACACTGAAGCTTTCTTT. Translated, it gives CASSRDRNTEAFF.

The CDR3 DNA is TGCGCCAGCAGCTTTGCGGGGGGGGAAGAGACCCAGTACTTC. It translates to CASSFAGGEETQYF. The chain joins TRBV5-1 to TRBJ2-5, with TRBD2 matching 9 bases. Per the germline V gene, CDR1 is SGHRS and CDR2 is YFSETQ. This CDR3 region has 14 residues. V lost 2 bases, J lost 3 bases, and 2 bases stayed unmatched. Full variable domain (remainder filled in from reference TRBV5-1 and TRBJ2-5): KAGVTQTPRYLIKTRGQQVTLSCSPISGHRSVSWYQQTPGQGLQFLFEYFSETQRNKGNFPGRFSGRQFSNSRSEMNVSTLELGDSALYLCASSFAGGEETQYFGPGTRLLVL.

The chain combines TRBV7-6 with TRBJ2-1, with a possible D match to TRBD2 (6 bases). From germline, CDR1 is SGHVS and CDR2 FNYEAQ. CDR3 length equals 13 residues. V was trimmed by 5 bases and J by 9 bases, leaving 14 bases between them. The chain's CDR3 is CASSPSDSPEQFF. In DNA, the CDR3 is TGTGCCAGCAGCCCTAGCGACAGTCCTGAGCAGTTCTTC.

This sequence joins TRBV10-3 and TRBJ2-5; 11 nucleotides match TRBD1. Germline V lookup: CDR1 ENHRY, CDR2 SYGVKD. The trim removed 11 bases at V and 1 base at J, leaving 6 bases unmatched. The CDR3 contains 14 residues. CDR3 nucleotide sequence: TGTGCCGTCGGGACAGGGGGTTTCCAAGAGACCCAGTACTTC. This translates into CAVGTGGFQETQYF.

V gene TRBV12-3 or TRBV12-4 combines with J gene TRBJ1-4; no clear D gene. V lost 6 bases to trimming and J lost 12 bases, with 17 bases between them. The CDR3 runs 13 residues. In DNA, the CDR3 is TGTGCCAGCAGCCGCCCTGGAGTAGAAGAACTGTTTTTT. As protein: CASSRPGVEELFF.

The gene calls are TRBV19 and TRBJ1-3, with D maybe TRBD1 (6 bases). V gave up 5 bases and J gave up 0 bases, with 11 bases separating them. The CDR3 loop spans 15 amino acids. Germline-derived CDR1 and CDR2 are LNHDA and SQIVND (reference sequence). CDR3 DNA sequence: TGTGCCAGTAGTGTCATACAGGGCTCTGGAAACACCATATATTTT. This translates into CASSVIQGSGNTIYF.

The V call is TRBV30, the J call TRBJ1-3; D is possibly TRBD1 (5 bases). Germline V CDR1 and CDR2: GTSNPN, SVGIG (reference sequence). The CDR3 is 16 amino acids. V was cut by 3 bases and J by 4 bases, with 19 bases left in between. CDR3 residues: CAWSPMSGAEGNTIYF. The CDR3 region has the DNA TGTGCCTGGAGCCCTATGTCTGGGGCGGAAGGAAACACCATATATTTT. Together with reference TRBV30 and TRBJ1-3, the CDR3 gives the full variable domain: SQTIHQWPATLVQPVGSPLSLECTVEGTSNPNLYWYRQAAGRGLQLLFYSVGIGQISSEVPQNLSASRPQDRQFILSSKKLLLSDSGFYLCAWSPMSGAEGNTIYFGEGSWLTVV.

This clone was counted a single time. The CDR3 protein is CASSVGHPNSGNTIYF. The CDR3, as DNA: TGTGCCAGCAGCGTAGGGCACCCAAACTCTGGAAACACCATATATTTT. This chain joins TRBV9 and TRBJ1-3, with unresolved D. The length of the CDR3 is 16 residues. Germline assignment: CDR1 SGDLS and CDR2 YYNGEE. The ends were cut back, 0 bases at V and 0 bases at J, with 10 bases in the middle.

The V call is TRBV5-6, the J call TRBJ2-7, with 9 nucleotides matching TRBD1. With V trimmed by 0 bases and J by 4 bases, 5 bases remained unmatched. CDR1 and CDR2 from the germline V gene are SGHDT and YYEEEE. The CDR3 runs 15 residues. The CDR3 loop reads CASSLGGDREYEQYF. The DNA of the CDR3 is TGTGCCAGCAGCTTGGGCGGGGACAGGGAGTACGAGCAGTACTTC.

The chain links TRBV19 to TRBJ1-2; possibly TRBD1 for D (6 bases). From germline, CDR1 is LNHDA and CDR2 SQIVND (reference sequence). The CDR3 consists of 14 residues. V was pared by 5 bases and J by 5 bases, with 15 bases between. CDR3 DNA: TGTGCCAGTAGTTTTCGGGACAACCCTTATGGCTACACCTTC. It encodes CASSFRDNPYGYTF.

The CDR3 protein is CASSPRQSYEQYF. CDR3 coding DNA: TGTGCCAGCAGCCCCAGACAAAGCTACGAGCAGTACTTC. This chain joins TRBV11-2 and TRBJ2-7; D is unresolved. The V and J ends lost 5 bases and 3 bases respectively, with 11 bases between them. Germline V gene lookup returns CDR1 SGHAT and CDR2 FQNNGV. This CDR3 is built from 13 residues.

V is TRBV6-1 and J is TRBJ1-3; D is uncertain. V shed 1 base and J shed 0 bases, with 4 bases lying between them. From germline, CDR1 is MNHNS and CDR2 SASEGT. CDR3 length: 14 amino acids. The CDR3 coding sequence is TGTGCCAGCAGTGAAGGAGACTCTGGAAACACCATATATTTT. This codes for CASSEGDSGNTIYF.

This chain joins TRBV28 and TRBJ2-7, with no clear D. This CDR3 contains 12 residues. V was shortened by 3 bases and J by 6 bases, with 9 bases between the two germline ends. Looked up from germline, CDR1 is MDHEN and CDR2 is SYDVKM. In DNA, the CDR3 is TGTGCCAGCAGTTTTCCCTATGGCGAGCAGTACTTC. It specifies CASSFPYGEQYF.

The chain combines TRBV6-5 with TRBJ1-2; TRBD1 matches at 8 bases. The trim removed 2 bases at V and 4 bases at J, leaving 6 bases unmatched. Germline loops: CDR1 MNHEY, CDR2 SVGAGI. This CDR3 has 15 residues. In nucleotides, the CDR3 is TGTGCCAGCAGTTACGGGGCTACAGGGGGCTATGGCTACACCTTC. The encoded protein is CASSYGATGGYGYTF.

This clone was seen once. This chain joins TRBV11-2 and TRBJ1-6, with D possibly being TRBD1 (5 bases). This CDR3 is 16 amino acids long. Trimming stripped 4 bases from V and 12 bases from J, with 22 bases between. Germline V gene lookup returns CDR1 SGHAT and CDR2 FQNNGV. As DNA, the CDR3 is TGTGCCAGCAGCTCCTACAGACAGAGGTCCACACTACCCCTCCACTTT. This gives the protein CASSSYRQRSTLPLHF.

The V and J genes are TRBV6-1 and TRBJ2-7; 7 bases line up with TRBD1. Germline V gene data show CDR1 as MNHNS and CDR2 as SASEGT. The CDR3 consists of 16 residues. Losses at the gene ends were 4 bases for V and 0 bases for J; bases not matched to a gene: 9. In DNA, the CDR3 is TGTGCCAGCAGTGTCCGACAGGGCGTTAGCTCCTACGAGCAGTACTTC. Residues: CASSVRQGVSSYEQYF.

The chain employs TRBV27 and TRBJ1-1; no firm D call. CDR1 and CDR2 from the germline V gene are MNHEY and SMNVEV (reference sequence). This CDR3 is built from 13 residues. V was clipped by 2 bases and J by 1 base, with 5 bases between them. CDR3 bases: TGTGCCAGCAGTTTACCGGGGAACACTGAAGCTTTCTTT. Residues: CASSLPGNTEAFF.

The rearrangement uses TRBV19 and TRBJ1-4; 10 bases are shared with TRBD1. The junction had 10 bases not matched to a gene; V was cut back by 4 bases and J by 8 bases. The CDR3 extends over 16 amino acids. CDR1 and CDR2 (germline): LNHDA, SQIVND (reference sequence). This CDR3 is CASSTGAGTGEEKLFF. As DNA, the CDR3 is TGTGCCAGTAGTACAGGAGCCGGGACAGGGGAAGAAAAACTGTTTTTT.

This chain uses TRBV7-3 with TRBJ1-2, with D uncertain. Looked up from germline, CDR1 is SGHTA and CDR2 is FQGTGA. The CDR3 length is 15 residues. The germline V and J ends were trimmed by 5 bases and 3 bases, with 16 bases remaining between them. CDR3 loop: CASSPTGSLDYGYTF. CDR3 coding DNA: TGTGCCAGCAGCCCAACCGGGAGCCTGGACTATGGCTACACCTTC.

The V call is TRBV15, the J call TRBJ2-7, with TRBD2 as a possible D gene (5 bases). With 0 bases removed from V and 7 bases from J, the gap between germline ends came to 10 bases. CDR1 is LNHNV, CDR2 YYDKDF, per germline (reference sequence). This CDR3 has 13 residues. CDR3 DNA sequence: TGTGCCACCAGCAGAGATCCGGGGAAGGAGCAGTACTTC. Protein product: CATSRDPGKEQYF.

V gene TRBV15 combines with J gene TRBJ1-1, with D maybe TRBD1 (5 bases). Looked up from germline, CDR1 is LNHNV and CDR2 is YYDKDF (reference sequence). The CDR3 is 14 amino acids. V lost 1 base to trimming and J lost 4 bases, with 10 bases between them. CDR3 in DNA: TGTGCCACCAGCAGAGTGCGGGGGGGCACTGAAGCTTTCTTT. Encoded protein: CATSRVRGGTEAFF.

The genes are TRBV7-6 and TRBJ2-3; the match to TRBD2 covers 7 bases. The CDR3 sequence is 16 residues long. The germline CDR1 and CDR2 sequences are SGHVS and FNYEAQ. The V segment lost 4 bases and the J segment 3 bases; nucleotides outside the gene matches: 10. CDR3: CASSSPSGDRTDTQYF. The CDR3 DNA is TGTGCCAGCAGCTCCCCAAGCGGGGACCGTACAGATACGCAGTATTTT.

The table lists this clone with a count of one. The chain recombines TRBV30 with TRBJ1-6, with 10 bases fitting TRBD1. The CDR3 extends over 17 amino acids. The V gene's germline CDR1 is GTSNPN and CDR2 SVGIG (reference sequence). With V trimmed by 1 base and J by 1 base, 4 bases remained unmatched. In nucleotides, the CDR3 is TGTGCCTGGAGTGCCGACAGGGGGCTATCCTATAATTCACCCCTCCACTTT. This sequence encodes CAWSADRGLSYNSPLHF.